These T cell receptor beta chains were read from a single sample in a study of blood T cell repertoires in COVID-19. Libraries were prepared by immunoSEQ multiplex PCR; TCRdb keeps only in-frame clonotypes and omits some of them. The data show approximately 230,000 clones, with more than 65% seen just once and about 4% held by the top ten. Sequencing used peripheral blood. Receptors originate from a woman aged 40 to 55 with active or convalescent COVID-19. CDR3s include the opening cysteine and the closing phenylalanine or tryptophan. The order of the fields is clone size, V gene, D gene, J gene, CDR3 DNA, CDR3 protein. The D gene is left open where the match is weak. Clone size is not always given. Where it is, it says once, few, many or a class for expanded clones.

>NA|TRBV18|NA|TRBJ2-5
TGTGCCAGCTCACGTTCCCCTCAAGAGACCCAGTACTTC
CASSRSPQETQYF
>NA|TRBV27|NA|TRBJ2-5
TGTGCCAGCAGTACCCACAGGGTAGAGACCCAGTACTTC
CASSTHRVETQYF
>NA|TRBV15|TRBD1|TRBJ2-7
TGTGCCACCAGCGGTGACAGGGGGCAATCCTACGAGCAGTACTTC
CATSGDRGQSYEQYF
>NA|TRBV6-5|NA|TRBJ1-2
TGTGCCAGCAGTTACGCGGGCAGAAGAGGAGGCTACACCTTC
CASSYAGRRGGYTF
>NA|TRBV5-4|TRBD1|TRBJ1-1
TGTGCCAGCAGCTCGCCGGGACAGGGGGTAATGAACACTGAAGCTTTCTTT
CASSSPGQGVMNTEAFF
>NA|TRBV3-1/TRBV3-2|NA|TRBJ2-3
TGTGCCAGCAGCCAAGGTAGGGGCGCGCAGTATTTT
CASSQGRGAQYF
>NA|TRBV15|TRBD2|TRBJ2-3
TGTGCCACCAGCACCTCCTCTAGCGGGGTCACAGATACGCAGTATTTT
CATSTSSSGVTDTQYF
>NA|TRBV9|TRBD1|TRBJ2-1
TGTGCCAGCAGCCCGGGACAGCGCTTGAATGAGCAGTTCTTC
CASSPGQRLNEQFF
>NA|TRBV19|NA|TRBJ1-6
TGTGCCAGTAGTATAGGGAACGCGGCTAATTCACCCCTCCACTTT
CASSIGNAANSPLHF
>NA|TRBV4-1|NA|TRBJ1-2
TGCGCCAGCAGCCAGTCGAGACAGACAGTCCTCTGGGGCTACACCTTC
CASSQSRQTVLWGYTF
>NA|TRBV6-5|NA|TRBJ1-1
TGTGCCAGCGAAACAGGGACGGACACTGAAGCTTTCTTT
CASETGTDTEAFF
>NA|TRBV2|NA|TRBJ1-1
TGTGCCAGCAGTGTATCAGGGGATGAAGCTTTCTTT
CASSVSGDEAFF
>few|TRBV18|NA|TRBJ1-1
TGTGCCAGCTCACAAGAGATGAACACTGAAGCTTTCTTT
CASSQEMNTEAFF
>NA|TRBV6-6|NA|TRBJ2-7
TGTGCCAGCAGTCGGGGACTCTCCTACGAGCAGTACTTC
CASSRGLSYEQYF
>NA|TRBV10-3|TRBD1|TRBJ1-2
TGTGCCATCAGTGGGGGGGACAGCCATAACTATGGCTACACCTTC
CAISGGDSHNYGYTF
>NA|TRBV6-5|NA|TRBJ2-1
TGTGCCAGCGGCAGGGCAAATGAGCAGTTCTTC
CASGRANEQFF
>few|TRBV7-3|NA|TRBJ1-1
TGTGCCAGCAGCTTAACTTCGAGCGGGGGCGCGATGATGAACACTGAAGCTTTCTTT
CASSLTSSGGAMMNTEAFF
>NA|TRBV4-1|NA|TRBJ1-5
TGCGCCAGCAGTCCTCAGATAAGGGGAGGTCAGCCCCAGCATTTT
CASSPQIRGGQPQHF
>NA|TRBV30|NA|TRBJ1-6
TGTGCCTGGAGCGCCGGAGATCGGCATTCACCCCTCCACTTT
CAWSAGDRHSPLHF
>NA|TRBV6-5|TRBD1|TRBJ1-4
TGTGCCAGCAGGAGACAGGGGTTGAAAGAACTGTTTTTT
CASRRQGLKELFF
>few|TRBV29-1|TRBD1|TRBJ1-1
TGCAGCGGGGGGACAGGGAGCAAGAACACTGAAGCTTTCTTT
CSGGTGSKNTEAFF
>NA|TRBV19|TRBD1|TRBJ2-3
TGTGCCAGTAGTACCAGACAGGGCTCCAGCACAGATACGCAGTATTTT
CASSTRQGSSTDTQYF
>few|TRBV7-9|TRBD1|TRBJ2-1
TGTGCCAGCAGCTTATCCGGGACAGGGGGGTCCTACAATGAGCAGTTCTTC
CASSLSGTGGSYNEQFF
>once|TRBV5-6|NA|TRBJ2-2
TGTGCCAGCAGCTTGGCAGGCAGGGCATTGAACACCGGGGAGCTGTTTTTT
CASSLAGRALNTGELFF
>NA|TRBV30|TRBD2|TRBJ2-5
TGTGCCTGGAGGGATTCTAGCGGGGGAGCGGGAGAGACCCAGTACTTC
CAWRDSSGGAGETQYF
>few|TRBV28|TRBD1|TRBJ1-1
TGTGCCCTCGGGGCAGGGGGCACTGAAGCTTTCTTT
CALGAGGTEAFF
>NA|TRBV5-1|NA|TRBJ1-1
TGCGCCAGCAGCTTTCGACAGACTGAAGCTTTCTTT
CASSFRQTEAFF
>NA|TRBV5-1|NA|TRBJ2-5
TGCGCCAGCAGCTTGGCGTCAGAGACCCAGTACTTC
CASSLASETQYF
>once|TRBV5-6|NA|TRBJ1-1
TGTGCCAGCAGCTCACTGCGTGAAGCTTTCTTT
CASSSLREAFF
>NA|TRBV10-3|NA|TRBJ1-2
TGTGCCATCACCCCTGGGGAGTTCTATGGCTACACCTTC
CAITPGEFYGYTF
>NA|TRBV5-1|NA|TRBJ1-2
TGCGCCAGCAGCTTGGAAGGGGGACTACTGTTCCGGGATGGCTACACCTTC
CASSLEGGLLFRDGYTF
>NA|TRBV19|NA|TRBJ2-2
TGTGCCAGTAGTATGGGGGGTTACACCGGGGAGCTGTTTTTT
CASSMGGYTGELFF
>NA|TRBV2|NA|TRBJ1-6
TGTGCCAGCAGGGGACACCGCCTAGGGTTT
CASRGHRLGF
>NA|TRBV5-6|NA|TRBJ1-1
TGTGCCAGCAGCGTGACCGGGACAGAAGCTTTCTTT
CASSVTGTEAFF
>NA|TRBV4-1|NA|TRBJ1-3
TGCGCCAGCTATTATCCTACCGCCTCTGGAAACACCATATATTTT
CASYYPTASGNTIYF
>NA|TRBV2|TRBD1|TRBJ1-5
TGTGCCAGCAGCTTAAACAGGGGGAGCAATCAGCCCCAGCATTTT
CASSLNRGSNQPQHF
>NA|TRBV6-1|NA|TRBJ2-3
TGTGCCAGCAGTGAAGAACAGGGAAGGGGCACGCAGTATTTT
CASSEEQGRGTQYF
>NA|TRBV6-1|TRBD1|TRBJ2-5
TGTGCCAGCAGTGAAGACAGGGGGCTGAAGACCCAGTACTTC
CASSEDRGLKTQYF
>NA|TRBV21-1|NA|TRBJ2-3
TGTGCCAGCGCCCAACTCGAGCGGGGGGGCACAGATACGCAGTATTTT
CASAQLERGGTDTQYF
>NA|TRBV3-1/TRBV3-2|TRBD1|TRBJ1-6
TGTGCCAGCACCGTCCGGGACAGGGACAATTCACCCCTCCACTTT
CASTVRDRDNSPLHF
>NA|TRBV12-3/TRBV12-4|NA|TRBJ2-5
TGTGCCAGCAGTCTGGGGACTTCGCAGACCCAGTACTTC
CASSLGTSQTQYF
>NA|TRBV27|TRBD2|TRBJ2-1
TGTGCCAGCAGTTCCCCTCCGGGACTAGCGGGGCAGTTCTTC
CASSSPPGLAGQFF